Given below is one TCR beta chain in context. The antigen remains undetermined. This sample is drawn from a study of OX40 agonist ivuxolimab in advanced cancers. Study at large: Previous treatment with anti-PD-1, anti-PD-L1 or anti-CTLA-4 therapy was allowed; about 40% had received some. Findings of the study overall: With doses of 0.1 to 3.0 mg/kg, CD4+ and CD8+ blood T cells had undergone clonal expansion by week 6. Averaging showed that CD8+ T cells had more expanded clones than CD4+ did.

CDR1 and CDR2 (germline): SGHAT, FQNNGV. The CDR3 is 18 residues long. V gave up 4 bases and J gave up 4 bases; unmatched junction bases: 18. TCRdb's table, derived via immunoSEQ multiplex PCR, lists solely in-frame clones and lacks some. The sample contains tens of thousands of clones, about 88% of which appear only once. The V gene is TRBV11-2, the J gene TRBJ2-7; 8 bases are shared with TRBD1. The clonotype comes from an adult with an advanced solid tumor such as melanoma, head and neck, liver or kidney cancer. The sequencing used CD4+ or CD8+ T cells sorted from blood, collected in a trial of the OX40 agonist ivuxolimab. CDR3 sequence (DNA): TGTGCCAGCAGCTCCCTTCGTTTTGACAGGGGAAACGGATACGAGCAGTACTTC. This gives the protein CASSSLRFDRGNGYEQYF.